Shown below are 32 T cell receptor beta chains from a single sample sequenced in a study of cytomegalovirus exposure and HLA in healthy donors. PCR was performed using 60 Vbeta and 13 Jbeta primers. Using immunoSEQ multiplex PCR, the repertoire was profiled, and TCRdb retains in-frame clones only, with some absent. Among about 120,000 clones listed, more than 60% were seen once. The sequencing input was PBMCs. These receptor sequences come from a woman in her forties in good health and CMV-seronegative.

This CDR3 is CASSGLAGGSYEQYF. CDR3 nucleotide sequence: TGTGCCAGCAGCGGACTAGCGGGAGGATCCTACGAGCAGTACTTC. The chain has TRBV5-4 and TRBJ2-7; 14 bases line up with TRBD2. The CDR3 length is 15 residues. With V trimmed by 4 bases and J by 1 base, 1 base remained unmatched. Germline V CDR1 and CDR2: SGHNT, YYREEE (reference sequence).

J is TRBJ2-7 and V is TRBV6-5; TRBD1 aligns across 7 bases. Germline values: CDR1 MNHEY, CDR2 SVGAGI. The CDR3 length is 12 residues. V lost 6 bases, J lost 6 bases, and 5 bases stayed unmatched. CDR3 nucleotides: TGTGCCAGCAGATCCGACAGGGCCGAGCAGTACTTC. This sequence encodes CASRSDRAEQYF.

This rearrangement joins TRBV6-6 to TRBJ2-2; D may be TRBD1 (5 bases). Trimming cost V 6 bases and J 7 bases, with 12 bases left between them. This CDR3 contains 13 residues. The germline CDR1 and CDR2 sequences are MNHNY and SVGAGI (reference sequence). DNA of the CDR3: TGTGCCAGCAGAGAGACAGCTAACGGGGAGCTGTTTTTT. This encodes CASRETANGELFF.

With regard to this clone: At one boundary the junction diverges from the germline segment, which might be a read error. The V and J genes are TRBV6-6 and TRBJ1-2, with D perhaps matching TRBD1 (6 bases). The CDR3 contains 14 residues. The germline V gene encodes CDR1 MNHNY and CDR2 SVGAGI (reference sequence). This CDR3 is CASRATGNYYGHTF. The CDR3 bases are TGTGCCAGCAGAGCCACAGGGAACTACTATGGCCACACCTTC.

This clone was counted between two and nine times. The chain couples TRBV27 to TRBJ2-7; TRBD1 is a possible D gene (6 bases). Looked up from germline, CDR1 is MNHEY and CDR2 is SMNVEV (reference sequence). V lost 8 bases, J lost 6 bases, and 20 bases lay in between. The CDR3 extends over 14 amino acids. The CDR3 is CASRNREMGIEQYF. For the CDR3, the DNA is TGTGCCAGCCGAAACAGGGAAATGGGAATCGAGCAGTACTTC.

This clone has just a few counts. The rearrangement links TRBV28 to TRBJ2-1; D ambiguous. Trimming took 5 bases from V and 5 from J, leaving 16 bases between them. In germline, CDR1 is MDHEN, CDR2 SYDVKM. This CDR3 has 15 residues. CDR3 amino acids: CASSPLGLTNNEQFF. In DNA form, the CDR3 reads TGTGCCAGCAGTCCTTTGGGCTTAACCAACAATGAGCAGTTCTTC. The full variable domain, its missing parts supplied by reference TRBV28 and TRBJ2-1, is DVKVTQSSRYLVKRTGEKVFLECVQDMDHENMFWYRQDPGLGLRLIYFSYDVKMKEKGDIPEGYSVSREKKERFSLILESASTNQTSMYLCASSPLGLTNNEQFFGPGTRLTVL.

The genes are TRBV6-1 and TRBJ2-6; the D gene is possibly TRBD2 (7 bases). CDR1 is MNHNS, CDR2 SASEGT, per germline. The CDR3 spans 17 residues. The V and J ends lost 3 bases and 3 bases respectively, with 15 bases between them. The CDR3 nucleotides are TGTGCCAGCAGTGAGCCCAGGGGAGGGAGTGGGGCCAACGTCCTGACTTTC. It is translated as CASSEPRGGSGANVLTF.

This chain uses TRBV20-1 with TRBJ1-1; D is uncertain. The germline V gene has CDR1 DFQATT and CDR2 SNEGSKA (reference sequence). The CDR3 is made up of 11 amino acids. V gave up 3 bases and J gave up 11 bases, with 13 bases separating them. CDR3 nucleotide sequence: TGCAGTGCTAGTCACACCTCGGGGGCTTTCTTT. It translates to CSASHTSGAFF.

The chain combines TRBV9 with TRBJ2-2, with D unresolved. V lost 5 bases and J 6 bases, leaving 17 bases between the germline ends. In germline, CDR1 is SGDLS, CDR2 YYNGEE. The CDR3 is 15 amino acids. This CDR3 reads CASRKSQHGSGELFF. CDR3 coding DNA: TGTGCCAGCAGAAAGTCACAGCACGGCTCCGGGGAGCTGTTTTTT.

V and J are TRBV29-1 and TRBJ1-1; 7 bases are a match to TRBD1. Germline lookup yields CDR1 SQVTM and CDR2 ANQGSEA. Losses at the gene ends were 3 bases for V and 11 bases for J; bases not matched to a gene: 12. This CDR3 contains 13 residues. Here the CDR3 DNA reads TGCAGCGTTGATAGCTTTAGAGGGGGCGAGGCTTTCTTT. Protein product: CSVDSFRGGEAFF.

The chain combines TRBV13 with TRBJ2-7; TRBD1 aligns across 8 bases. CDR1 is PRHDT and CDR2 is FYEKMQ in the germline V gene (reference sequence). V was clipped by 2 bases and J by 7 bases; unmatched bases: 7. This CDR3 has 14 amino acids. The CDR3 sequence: CASSLRQGAGEQYF. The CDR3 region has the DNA TGTGCCAGCAGCTTACGCCAGGGGGCTGGAGAGCAGTACTTC.

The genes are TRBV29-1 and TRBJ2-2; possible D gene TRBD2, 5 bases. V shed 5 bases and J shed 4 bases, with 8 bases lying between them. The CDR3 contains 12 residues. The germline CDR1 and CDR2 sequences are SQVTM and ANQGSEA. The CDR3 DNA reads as TGCAGCGTTAGCGGAACCACCGGGGAGCTGTTTTTT. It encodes CSVSGTTGELFF.

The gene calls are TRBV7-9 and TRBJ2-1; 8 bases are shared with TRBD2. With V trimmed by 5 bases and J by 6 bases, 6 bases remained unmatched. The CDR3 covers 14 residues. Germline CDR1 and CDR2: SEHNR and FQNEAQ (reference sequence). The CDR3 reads CASSTSLAGNEQFF. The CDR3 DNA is TGTGCCAGCAGCACCTCCCTAGCGGGCAATGAGCAGTTCTTC.

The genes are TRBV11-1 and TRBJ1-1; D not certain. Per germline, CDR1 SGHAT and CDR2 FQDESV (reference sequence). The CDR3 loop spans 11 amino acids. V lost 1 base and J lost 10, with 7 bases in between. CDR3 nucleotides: TGTGCCAGCAGCTTAGAAAATAGAGCTTTCTTT. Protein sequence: CASSLENRAFF.

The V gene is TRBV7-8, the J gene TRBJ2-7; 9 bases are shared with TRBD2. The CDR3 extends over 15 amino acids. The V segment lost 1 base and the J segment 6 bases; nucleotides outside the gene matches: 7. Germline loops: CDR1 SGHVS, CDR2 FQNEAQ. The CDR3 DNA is TGTGCCAGCAGCTTAGGGCTAGCGGGAAAGAGCGAGCAGTACTTC. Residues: CASSLGLAGKSEQYF.

CDR3 coding DNA: TGTGCCAGCTCACCACGGCAGGTAGATGGTTATGGCTACACCTTC. Translation: CASSPRQVDGYGYTF. The J gene is TRBJ1-2, the V gene TRBV18, with D hard to call. The CDR3 sequence is 15 residues long. The V gene lost 1 base and the J gene lost 5 bases, with 14 bases spanning the gap. CDR1 and CDR2 (germline): KGHSH, LQKENI.

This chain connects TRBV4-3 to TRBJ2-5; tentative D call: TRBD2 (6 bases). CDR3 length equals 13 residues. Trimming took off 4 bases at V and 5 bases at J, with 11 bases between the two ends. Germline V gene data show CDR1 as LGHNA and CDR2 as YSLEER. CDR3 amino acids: CASSRRRGETQYF. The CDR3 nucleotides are TGCGCCAGCAGCCGCCGGCGGGGCGAGACCCAGTACTTC.

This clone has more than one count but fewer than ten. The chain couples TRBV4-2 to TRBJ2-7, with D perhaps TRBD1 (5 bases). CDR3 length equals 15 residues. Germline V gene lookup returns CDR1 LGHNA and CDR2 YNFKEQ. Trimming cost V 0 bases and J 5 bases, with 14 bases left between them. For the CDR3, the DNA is TGTGCCAGCAGCCAAGACCGCAGGGTAGACAACGAGCAGTACTTC. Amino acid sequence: CASSQDRRVDNEQYF.

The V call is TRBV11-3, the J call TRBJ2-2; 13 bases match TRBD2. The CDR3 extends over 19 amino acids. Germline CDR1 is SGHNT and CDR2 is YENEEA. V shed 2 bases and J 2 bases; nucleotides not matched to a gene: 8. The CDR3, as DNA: TGTGCCAGCAGCTTATCGTGGACTAGCGGGAGAGAAAACACCGGGGAGCTGTTTTTT. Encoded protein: CASSLSWTSGRENTGELFF.

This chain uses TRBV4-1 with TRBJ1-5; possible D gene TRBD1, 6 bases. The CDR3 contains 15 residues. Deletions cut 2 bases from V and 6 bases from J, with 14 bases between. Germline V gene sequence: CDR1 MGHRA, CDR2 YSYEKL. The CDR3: CASSQQHRVGQPQHF. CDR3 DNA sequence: TGCGCCAGCAGCCAACAGCACAGGGTGGGTCAGCCCCAGCATTTT.

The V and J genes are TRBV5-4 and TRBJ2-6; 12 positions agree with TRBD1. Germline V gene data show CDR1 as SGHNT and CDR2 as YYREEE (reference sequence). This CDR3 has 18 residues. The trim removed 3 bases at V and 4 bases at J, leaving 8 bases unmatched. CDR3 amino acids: CASSYSGTGGAGANVLTF. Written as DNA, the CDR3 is TGTGCCAGCAGCTATTCCGGGACAGGGGGCGCGGGGGCCAACGTCCTGACTTTC. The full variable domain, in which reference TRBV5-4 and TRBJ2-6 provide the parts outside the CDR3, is ETGVTQSPTHLIKTRGQQVTLRCSSQSGHNTVSWYQQALGQGPQFIFQYYREEENGRGNFPPRFSGLQFPNYSSELNVNALELDDSALYLCASSYSGTGGAGANVLTFGAGSRLTVL.

CDR3 in DNA: TGCGCCAGCAGCCAAGAAGGGACAGGAGACTACGAGCAGTACTTC. Amino acid sequence: CASSQEGTGDYEQYF. The chain links TRBV4-3 to TRBJ2-7; TRBD1 matches 8 bases. Looked up from germline, CDR1 is LGHNA and CDR2 is YSLEER. This CDR3 is 15 amino acids long. Losses at the gene ends were 0 bases for V and 3 bases for J; bases not matched to a gene: 4.

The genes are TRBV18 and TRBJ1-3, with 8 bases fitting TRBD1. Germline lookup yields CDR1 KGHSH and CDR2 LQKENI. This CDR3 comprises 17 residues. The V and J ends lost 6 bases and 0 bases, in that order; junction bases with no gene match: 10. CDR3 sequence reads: CASSAGQAYLSGNTIYF. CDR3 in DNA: TGTGCCAGCTCCGCGGGACAGGCCTATCTCTCTGGAAACACCATATATTTT. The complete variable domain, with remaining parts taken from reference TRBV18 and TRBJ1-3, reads NAGVMQNPRHLVRRRGQEARLRCSPMKGHSHVYWYRQLPEEGLKFMVYLQKENIIDESGMPKERFSAEFPKEGPSILRIQQVVRGDSAAYFCASSAGQAYLSGNTIYFGEGSWLTVV.

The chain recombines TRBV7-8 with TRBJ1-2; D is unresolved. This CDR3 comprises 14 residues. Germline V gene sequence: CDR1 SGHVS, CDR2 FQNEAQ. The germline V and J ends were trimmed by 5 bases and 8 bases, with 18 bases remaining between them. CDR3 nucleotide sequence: TGTGCCAGCAGCCCAACGCCCCAGGTTGGCGGCTACACCTTC. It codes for CASSPTPQVGGYTF. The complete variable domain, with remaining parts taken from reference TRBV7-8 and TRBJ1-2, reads GAGVSQSPRYKVAKRGQDVALRCDPISGHVSLFWYQQALGQGPEFLTYFQNEAQLDKSGLPSDRFFAERPEGSVSTLKIQRTQQEDSAVYLCASSPTPQVGGYTFGSGTRLTVV.

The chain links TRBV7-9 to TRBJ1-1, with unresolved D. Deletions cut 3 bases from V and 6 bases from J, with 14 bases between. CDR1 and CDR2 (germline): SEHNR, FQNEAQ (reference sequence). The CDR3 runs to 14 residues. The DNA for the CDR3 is TGTGCCAGCAGCTTCCTCCCGCGGCGCCCTGAAGCTTTCTTT. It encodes CASSFLPRRPEAFF.

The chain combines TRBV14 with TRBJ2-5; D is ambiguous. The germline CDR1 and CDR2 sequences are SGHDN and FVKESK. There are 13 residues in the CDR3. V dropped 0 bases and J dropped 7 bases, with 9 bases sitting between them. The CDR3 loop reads CASSQDRIGTQYF. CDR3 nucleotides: TGTGCCAGCAGCCAAGACAGGATTGGGACCCAGTACTTC.

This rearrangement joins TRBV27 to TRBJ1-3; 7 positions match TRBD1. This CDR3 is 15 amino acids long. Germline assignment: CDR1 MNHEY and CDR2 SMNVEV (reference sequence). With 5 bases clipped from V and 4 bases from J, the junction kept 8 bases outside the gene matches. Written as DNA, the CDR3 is TGTGCCAGCAGTCCCTGGGACAGTAGGGGAAACACCATATATTTT. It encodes CASSPWDSRGNTIYF.

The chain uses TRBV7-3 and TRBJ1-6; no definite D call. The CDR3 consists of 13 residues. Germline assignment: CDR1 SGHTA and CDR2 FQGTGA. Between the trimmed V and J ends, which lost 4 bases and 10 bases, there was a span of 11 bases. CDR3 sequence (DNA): TGTGCCAGCAGCTCCGGAGATCTCTCACCCCTCCACTTT. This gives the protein CASSSGDLSPLHF. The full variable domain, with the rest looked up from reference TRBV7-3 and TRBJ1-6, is GAGVSQTPSNKVTEKGKYVELRCDPISGHTALYWYRQSLGQGPEFLIYFQGTGAADDSGLPNDRFFAVRPEGSVSTLKIQRTERGDSAVYLCASSSGDLSPLHFGNGTRLTVT.

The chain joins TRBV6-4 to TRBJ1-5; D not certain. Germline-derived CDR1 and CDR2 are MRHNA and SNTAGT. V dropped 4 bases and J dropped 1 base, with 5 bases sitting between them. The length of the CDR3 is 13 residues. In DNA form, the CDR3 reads TGTGCCAGCAGTGTGAGCAGCAATCAGCCCCAGCATTTT. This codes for CASSVSSNQPQHF.

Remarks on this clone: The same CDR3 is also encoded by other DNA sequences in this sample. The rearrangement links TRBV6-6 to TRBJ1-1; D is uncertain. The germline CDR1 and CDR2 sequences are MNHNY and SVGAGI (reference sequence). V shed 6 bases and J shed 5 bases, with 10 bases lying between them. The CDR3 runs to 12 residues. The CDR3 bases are TGTGCCAGCAGCCAGACAAGAACTGAAGCTTTCTTT. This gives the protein CASSQTRTEAFF.

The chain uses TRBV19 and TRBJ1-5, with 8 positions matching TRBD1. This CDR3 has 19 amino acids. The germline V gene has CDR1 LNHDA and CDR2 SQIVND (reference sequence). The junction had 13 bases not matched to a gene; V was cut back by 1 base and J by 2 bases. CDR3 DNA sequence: TGTGCCAGTAGTATAGGTGGCAGGGGGCGCATCATTGGCAATCAGCCCCAGCATTTT. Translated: CASSIGGRGRIIGNQPQHF.

The CDR3 reads CASSLAERGTDTQYF. CDR3 DNA sequence: TGTGCCAGCAGCTTGGCCGAGCGGGGCACAGATACGCAGTATTTT. This chain joins TRBV7-9 and TRBJ2-3, with D possibly matching TRBD2 (6 bases). The CDR3 runs 15 residues. Germline V gives CDR1 SEHNR, CDR2 FQNEAQ (reference sequence). The germline V and J ends were trimmed by 3 bases and 1 base, with 11 bases remaining between them.